Each of the 3 T cell receptor beta chains below was sequenced from the same sample in a study of blood T cell repertoires in COVID-19. Here immunoSEQ multiplex PCR was the method, and the copy in TCRdb shows in-frame clones only, minus some. This table has about 69,000 clones, 60% to 85% appearing once. The sample was peripheral blood. The receptors stem from a man in his 60s with acute or convalescent COVID-19.

This rearrangement joins TRBV7-9 to TRBJ1-5, with D tentatively TRBD1 (5 bases). Trimming took off 1 base at V and 7 bases at J, with 8 bases between the two ends. Germline CDR1 SEHNR, CDR2 FQNEAQ (reference sequence). The CDR3 has 13 residues. For the CDR3, the DNA is TGTGCCAGCAGCTTAGTCGGGGGGCAGCCCCAGCATTTT. The encoded protein is CASSLVGGQPQHF.

The chain employs TRBV21-1 and TRBJ1-2. TRBV21-1 is termed a pseudogene. This CDR3 region has 14 residues. CDR3 in amino acids: CASSNVCYNYGYTF. CDR3 nucleotide sequence: TGTGCCAGCAGCAACGTGTGTTATAACTATGGCTACACCTTC.

The chain employs TRBV2 and TRBJ1-5; D gene uncertain. This CDR3 has 16 amino acids. With 4 bases removed from V and 0 bases from J, the gap between germline ends came to 13 bases. Per the germline V gene, CDR1 is SNHLY and CDR2 is FYNNEI. The CDR3 protein is CASSGPRVPSNQPQHF. In DNA, the CDR3 is TGTGCCAGCAGTGGCCCGAGGGTACCTAGCAATCAGCCCCAGCATTTT. The variable domain in full, completed from reference TRBV2 and TRBJ1-5, reads EPEVTQTPSHQVTQMGQEVILRCVPISNHLYFYWYRQILGQKVEFLVSFYNNEISEKSEIFDDQFSVERPDGSNFTLKIRSTKLEDSAMYFCASSGPRVPSNQPQHFGDGTRLSIL.